This T cell receptor (beta chain) was documented in a study of CD4 T cells in relation to SARS-CoV-2 and coronaviruses. Before the COVID-19 pandemic, during about 2011-2019, CD4+ T cells were taken from unexposed donors. The cells were cultured for under twelve days before CD4+ T cells were isolated. The method was immunoSEQ multiplex PCR; TCRdb's version includes in-frame clones alone and lacks a portion of them. The profile covers tens of thousands of clones, with about 80% appearing a single time and approximately 13% taken by the ten largest. As for this clone: Antigen unknown.

The germline V gene has CDR1 LGHNT and CDR2 FRNRAP. V lost 5 bases, J lost 4 bases, and 10 bases lay in between. This CDR3 contains 13 residues. V gene TRBV12-5 combines with J gene TRBJ2-3; D not resolved. Sequencing used CD4+ T cells from PBMCs, cultured in vitro. The receptor was isolated from a human donor in good health. CDR3 region: CASGPPRPDTQYF. CDR3 in DNA: TGTGCTAGTGGTCCCCCCAGGCCAGATACGCAGTATTTT.